A single sample gave rise to the 29 T cell receptor beta chains below, sequenced in a study of blood T cells in healthy people across ages. The second PCR ran about 6 to 11 cycles with a sample-barcoded 5' primer and J-beta primers. From the 5' RACE reads, TCRdb called clonotypes with MiXCR, one entry per CDR3 protein. The sample lists around 1,000,000 distinct CDR3 sequences; around 25% were seen once. This same sample was also taken into another study, of T cells of mothers and their children.

Sequencing input: blood. Every receptor here comes from a girl under 10 years old in good health.

The J gene is TRBJ1-2, the V gene TRBV20-1; 11 nucleotides line up with TRBD1. V trimming: 6 bases; J trimming: 8 bases; junction bases outside the gene matches: 5. Germline CDR1 is DFQATT and CDR2 is SNEGSKA (reference sequence). This CDR3 is built from 12 residues. The CDR3 DNA is TGCAGTGCGCCGGACAGGGGGCAGGGCTACACCTTC. Translation gives CSAPDRGQGYTF.

This clonotype was seen more than once but under ten times. Germline and junction disagree at one end, which may indicate a read error. The chain links TRBV9 to TRBJ2-1, with 9 bases that match TRBD1. Germline V CDR1 and CDR2: SGDLS, YYNGEE. This CDR3 is built from 16 residues. CDR3 nucleotides: TGTGCCGGCAGCACAAGCCCCGGGACAGGGTACAATGAGCAGTTCTTC. Protein: CAGSTSPGTGYNEQFF.

The gene calls are TRBV7-2 and TRBJ2-2, with D maybe TRBD1 (5 bases). V dropped 8 bases and J dropped 1 base, with 14 bases sitting between them. This CDR3 region has 15 residues. Germline V lookup: CDR1 SGHTA, CDR2 FQGNSA. The CDR3: CASRRAGMNTGELFF. The CDR3 DNA follows: TGTGCCAGCCGCCGTGCAGGGATGAACACCGGGGAGCTGTTTTTT.

This clonotype was seen more than once but under ten times. The V gene is TRBV7-9, the J gene TRBJ2-1; the D is unclear. V dropped 3 bases and J dropped 3 bases, with 15 bases sitting between them. CDR3 length: 16 amino acids. Looked up from germline, CDR1 is SEHNR and CDR2 is FQNEAQ (reference sequence). In DNA, the CDR3 is TGTGCCAGCAGCTTGAAACAGCCAGAACGCTACAATGAGCAGTTCTTC. This encodes CASSLKQPERYNEQFF.

The chain links TRBV9 to TRBJ1-1; the D gene is possibly TRBD1 (6 bases). The V gene lost 5 bases and the J gene lost 2 bases, with 19 bases spanning the gap. Germline V gives CDR1 SGDLS, CDR2 YYNGEE. This CDR3 has 16 residues. CDR3 loop: CASSQLRTARNTEAFF. CDR3 DNA: TGTGCCAGCAGTCAACTTCGGACAGCCAGAAACACTGAAGCTTTCTTT.

This rearrangement joins TRBV6-5 to TRBJ2-5, with TRBD1 identical over 10 bases. The J call may be incorrect, as the DNA end agrees better with TRBJ2-7. The CDR3 extends over 16 amino acids. From germline, CDR1 is MNHEY and CDR2 SVGAGI. The CDR3 DNA follows: TGTGCCAGCAGTTCGGTTGGTGGGACAGGGGCCTACGAGCAGTACTTC. Amino acid sequence: CASSSVGGTGAYEQYF.

The chain employs TRBV6-1 and TRBJ2-1; no definite D call. V was clipped by 2 bases and J by 9 bases, with 8 bases between them. Germline lookup yields CDR1 MNHNS and CDR2 SASEGT. This CDR3 region has 12 residues. The CDR3 DNA sequence: TGTGCCAGCAGTGAATGGGGTGGTGAGCAGTTCTTC. Residues: CASSEWGGEQFF.

V gene TRBV2 combines with J gene TRBJ2-1; 7 bases match TRBD1. Trimming removed 1 base from V and 2 bases from J; junction bases left unmatched: 2. Per the germline V gene, CDR1 is SNHLY and CDR2 is FYNNEI. CDR3 size: 15 residues. The CDR3 reads CASSEEGGAYNEQFF. In nucleotides, the CDR3 is TGTGCCAGCAGTGAAGAAGGGGGCGCCTACAATGAGCAGTTCTTC. Complete variable domain (other parts from reference TRBV2 and TRBJ2-1): EPEVTQTPSHQVTQMGQEVILRCVPISNHLYFYWYRQILGQKVEFLVSFYNNEISEKSEIFDDQFSVERPDGSNFTLKIRSTKLEDSAMYFCASSEEGGAYNEQFFGPGTRLTVL.

V gene TRBV12-3 or TRBV12-4 combines with J gene TRBJ2-5; the match to TRBD1 covers 8 bases. CDR3 length: 13 amino acids. V was clipped by 6 bases and J by 3 bases; unmatched bases: 3. CDR3 in amino acids: CASRTTGEETQYF. The CDR3, as DNA: TGTGCCAGCAGGACGACAGGGGAAGAGACCCAGTACTTC.

This clonotype was seen repeatedly, ten times or more. The chain is built from TRBV6-2 or TRBV6-3 and TRBJ2-7; 9 nucleotides line up with TRBD2. The CDR3 totals 14 residues. V shed 6 bases, J shed 1 base, and the junction held 4 bases outside the gene matches. Germline V gene sequence: CDR1 MNHEY, CDR2 SVGEGT. Here the CDR3 reads CASSRAGGSYEQYF. The DNA of the CDR3 is TGTGCCAGCAGCCGAGCGGGGGGATCCTACGAGCAGTACTTC.

The rearrangement joins TRBV6-1 to TRBJ1-2; 7 positions agree with TRBD1. The germline V gene encodes CDR1 MNHNS and CDR2 SASEGT. V gave up 5 bases and J gave up 4 bases; unmatched junction bases: 7. The CDR3 extends over 14 amino acids. The CDR3 sequence: CASSKDRDLYGYTF. CDR3 in DNA: TGTGCCAGCAGTAAAGACAGGGACCTCTATGGCTACACCTTC.

This clonotype has a count of ten or more. A junction boundary mismatches the germline segment, possibly from a read error. This chain uses TRBV29-1 with TRBJ2-3; D call uncertain. The germline V gene encodes CDR1 SQVTM and CDR2 ANQGSEA. CDR3 length equals 14 residues. The CDR3 protein is CSVGSPRIQETQYF. The CDR3 nucleotides read TGCAGCGTTGGTTCTCCCAGGATTCAAGAGACCCAGTACTTT.

The gene calls are TRBV6-1 and TRBJ2-3, with unresolved D. Trimming removed 5 bases at V and 6 bases at J, with 21 bases between. Germline V CDR1 and CDR2: MNHNS, SASEGT. The CDR3 covers 16 residues. Here the CDR3 reads CASSPIDALLGDTQYF. CDR3 sequence (DNA): TGTGCCAGCAGTCCAATAGACGCCCTCTTAGGGGATACGCAGTATTTT.

The rearrangement joins TRBV4-1 to TRBJ2-1; 8 nucleotides align to TRBD2. With 5 bases clipped from V and 7 bases from J, the junction kept 16 bases outside the gene matches. Germline CDR1 is MGHRA and CDR2 is YSYEKL. The CDR3 has 17 amino acids. For the CDR3, the DNA is TGCGCCAGCAGCTCATACCCGGGACTAGAACTTGGAAATGAGCAGTTCTTC. Its translation is CASSSYPGLELGNEQFF.

The chain is built from TRBV3-1 and TRBJ2-7; D is undetermined. V was pared by 0 bases and J by 6 bases, with 9 bases between. Germline V gene data show CDR1 as LGHDT and CDR2 as YNNKEL (reference sequence). The CDR3 length is 13 residues. Written as DNA, the CDR3 is TGTGCCAGCAGCCAAGAAGTAGCAACCGAGCAGTACTTC. The encoded protein is CASSQEVATEQYF.

This clonotype has just a few counts. The genes are TRBV2 and TRBJ2-1, with TRBD2 as a possible D gene (7 bases). With 3 bases removed from V and 0 bases from J, the gap between germline ends came to 12 bases. The CDR3 is 16 amino acids. CDR1 and CDR2 from the germline V gene are SNHLY and FYNNEI. The CDR3 DNA is TGTGCCAGCAGTGATGGGGCGGGGGCCTCCTACAATGAGCAGTTCTTC. Translating gives CASSDGAGASYNEQFF.

Notes on this clonotype: Just one base apart from a much larger clone, this may be a read error. This sequence joins TRBV20-1 and TRBJ2-7; the D gene is possibly TRBD2 (5 bases). Trimming removed 0 bases at V and 4 bases at J, with 13 bases between. There are 14 residues in the CDR3. Germline V gives CDR1 DFQATT, CDR2 SNEGSKA (reference sequence). In DNA form, the CDR3 reads TGCAGTGCTAGAGACGAGACCCGGGGATACGAGCAGTACTTC. Its translation is CSARDETRGYEQYF.

This clonotype came up a few times. The CDR3 loop reads CASTVSNRGTDTQYF. CDR3 nucleotides: TGTGCCAGCACGGTCTCCAACAGGGGCACAGATACGCAGTATTTT. The rearrangement uses TRBV28 and TRBJ2-3, with TRBD1 as a possible D gene (6 bases). V gave up 7 bases and J gave up 1 base, with 15 bases separating them. This CDR3 is built from 15 residues. Germline values: CDR1 MDHEN, CDR2 SYDVKM.

The chain combines TRBV29-1 with TRBJ2-1, with a weak D call TRBD2 (6 bases). V lost 3 bases and J lost 6, with 15 bases in between. CDR1 and CDR2 from the germline V gene are SQVTM and ANQGSEA. The CDR3 sequence is 14 residues long. CDR3: CSVEPPVGGNEQFF. The CDR3 DNA reads as TGCAGCGTTGAGCCCCCGGTGGGAGGCAATGAGCAGTTCTTC.

This clonotype occurred once. The V call is TRBV7-2, the J call TRBJ2-3; 10 bases match TRBD2. The CDR3 extends over 15 amino acids. After removal of 2 bases from V and 13 bases from J, the junction contained 12 bases not matched to a gene. Germline CDR1 SGHTA, CDR2 FQGNSA. CDR3 amino acids: CASSLRASGGDHEYF. The CDR3 bases are TGTGCCAGCAGCTTAAGGGCTAGCGGGGGAGATCACGAGTATTTT.

This clonotype was counted only a few times. The chain combines TRBV7-2 with TRBJ2-1; D gene uncertain. The V gene lost 2 bases and the J gene lost 2 bases, with 7 bases spanning the gap. This CDR3 region has 14 residues. Germline V gives CDR1 SGHTA, CDR2 FQGNSA. CDR3 coding DNA: TGTGCCAGCAGCTTACTCCCCGCCTACAATGAGCAGTTCTTC. This gives the protein CASSLLPAYNEQFF.

This clonotype was found a few times. CDR3 DNA sequence: TGCGCCAGCAGCTCCCGGGACGGAGTCACAGATACGCAGTATTTT. Translated: CASSSRDGVTDTQYF. The V gene is TRBV4-1, the J gene TRBJ2-3; D is perhaps TRBD1 or TRBD2 (5 bases each). Germline values: CDR1 MGHRA, CDR2 YSYEKL. With 5 bases removed from V and 2 bases from J, the gap between germline ends came to 14 bases. The CDR3 sequence is 15 residues long.

This clonotype occurred a few times. The V gene is TRBV2, the J gene TRBJ2-5, with unresolved D. The CDR3 covers 14 residues. V was cut by 2 bases and J by 5 bases, with 12 bases left in between. Per the germline V gene, CDR1 is SNHLY and CDR2 is FYNNEI. The CDR3 sequence is CASSEYADAETQYF. The DNA of the CDR3 is TGTGCCAGCAGTGAATATGCGGACGCGGAGACCCAGTACTTC.

The chain carries TRBV27 and TRBJ2-1, with D possibly matching TRBD2 (6 bases). The V gene's germline CDR1 is MNHEY and CDR2 SMNVEV (reference sequence). The CDR3 totals 15 residues. Trimming pared 6 bases from V and 6 bases from J, leaving 18 bases between. The CDR3 region has the DNA TGTGCCAGCAGCTCCGGGTTAGCGGCTTTCAATGAGCAGTTCTTC. Protein: CASSSGLAAFNEQFF.

This clonotype was observed a few times. The rearrangement joins TRBV27 to TRBJ2-6; a possible D gene is TRBD1 (6 bases). The CDR3 spans 18 residues. V gave up 5 bases and J gave up 1 base, with 18 bases separating them. Germline CDR1 and CDR2: MNHEY and SMNVEV (reference sequence). The CDR3 here is CASSTRGGILSGANVLTF. The CDR3 DNA follows: TGTGCCAGCAGTACCAGAGGGGGAATCCTGTCTGGGGCCAACGTCCTGACTTTC.

This clonotype came up a few times. J is TRBJ2-1 and V is TRBV7-6; D is perhaps TRBD2 (5 bases). Germline-derived CDR1 and CDR2 are SGHVS and FNYEAQ. CDR3 length equals 14 residues. V lost 3 bases to trimming and J lost 10 bases, with 16 bases between them. The CDR3 sequence: CASSFSSPPSEQFF. In DNA, the CDR3 is TGTGCCAGCAGCTTTTCTAGCCCCCCCTCCGAGCAGTTCTTC.

The rearrangement links TRBV29-1 to TRBJ1-5, with a possible D match to TRBD1 (6 bases). The CDR3 covers 12 residues. Trimming shortened V by 7 bases and J by 6 bases, and 13 bases separated the two germline ends. Germline V gene sequence: CDR1 SQVTM, CDR2 ANQGSEA. The CDR3 spells CSASRGTQPQHF. CDR3 nucleotide sequence: TGCAGCGCCTCAAGGGGGACTCAGCCCCAGCATTTT.

Only one count was recorded for this clonotype. The J gene is TRBJ1-2, the V gene TRBV7-2; tentative D call: TRBD1 (6 bases). This CDR3 has 14 amino acids. CDR1 is SGHTA, CDR2 FQGNSA, per germline. V dropped 1 base and J dropped 6 bases, with 12 bases sitting between them. The CDR3 here is CASSLGAEGDGYTF. The CDR3 DNA follows: TGTGCCAGCAGCTTAGGGGCGGAGGGGGATGGCTACACCTTC.

The chain links TRBV6-5 to TRBJ1-5, with TRBD1 matching 7 bases. Germline CDR1 MNHEY, CDR2 SVGAGI. The CDR3 totals 18 residues. J gave up 1 base and V 3 bases, and 12 bases lay outside the gene matches. The CDR3 reads CASSYGPPQGRSNQPQHF. The CDR3 DNA reads as TGTGCCAGCAGTTATGGCCCCCCACAGGGGAGAAGCAATCAGCCCCAGCATTTT.